The TCR beta chain under discussion was sequenced for a study of control samples from healthy donors and cancer patients. CDR1 and CDR2 from the germline V gene are DFQATT and SNEGSKA (reference sequence). The length of the CDR3 is 11 residues. V shed 2 bases and J shed 10 bases, with 11 bases lying between them. The data were produced by immunoSEQ multiplex PCR, yet TCRdb's version contains in-frame clones alone and is incomplete. Among about 100,000 clones listed, over 75% were seen once. Sequences were obtained from blood. The TCR originated in a woman aged 50 to 60 in good health. The V gene is TRBV20-1, the J gene TRBJ1-2; D is unresolved. CDR3 in amino acids: CSARIRELYTF. The CDR3 DNA reads TGCAGTGCTAGAATAAGGGAGCTCTACACCTTC.